These T cell receptor beta chains were read from a single sample in a study of blood T cell repertoires in COVID-19. Sequencing used immunoSEQ multiplex PCR; TCRdb keeps in-frame clones, though not all of them. This table holds hundreds of thousands of clones, approximately 90% found once. The specimen was PBMCs or T cells enriched from blood (not recorded which). The receptors stem from a man aged 35-49 years who had recovered from COVID-19. Both conserved end residues are part of each CDR3. A D gene is named only where the DNA matches it firmly. Clone size is shown for a subset of rows, as once, few, many or a class of expanded clone.

J: TRBJ1-2
V: TRBV15
D: TRBD1
size: NA
CDR3: CATSRVTGTDYGYTF
DNA: TGTGCCACCAGCAGAGTTACGGGGACAGACTATGGCTACACCTTC

J: TRBJ2-3
V: TRBV5-6
D: TRBD2
size: NA
CDR3: CASSLLTSGVGDTQYF
DNA: TGTGCCAGCAGCTTGCTGACTAGCGGGGTAGGAGATACGCAGTATTTT

J: TRBJ1-2
V: TRBV7-6
D: NA
size: NA
CDR3: CASSQGQSYGYTF
DNA: TGTGCCAGCAGTCAAGGACAGTCCTATGGCTACACCTTC

J: TRBJ2-1
V: TRBV15
D: TRBD2
size: few
CDR3: CATSRDRTSGSTSRFF
DNA: TGTGCCACCAGCAGAGATCGGACTAGCGGGAGTACGTCTAGGTTCTTC

J: TRBJ2-5
V: TRBV11-3
D: TRBD1
size: NA
CDR3: CASSPRDSSGTQYF
DNA: TGTGCCAGCAGCCCTAGGGACAGCTCAGGGACCCAGTACTTC

J: TRBJ2-7
V: TRBV2
D: NA
size: NA
CDR3: CASREQGWGTEVF
DNA: TGTGCCAGCAGAGAACAGGGATGGGGAACAGAAGTATTC

J: TRBJ2-5
V: TRBV14
D: TRBD2
size: few
CDR3: CASSQVRLAGGAETQYF
DNA: TGTGCCAGCAGCCAAGTCAGACTAGCGGGAGGGGCGGAGACCCAGTACTTC

J: TRBJ2-5
V: TRBV9
D: NA
size: NA
CDR3: CASSVAIGEETQYF
DNA: TGTGCCAGCAGCGTAGCCATCGGGGAAGAGACCCAGTACTTC

J: TRBJ1-2
V: TRBV5-4
D: TRBD1
size: NA
CDR3: CASSLRTGGGIYGYTF
DNA: TGTGCCAGCAGCTTAAGGACAGGGGGGGGTATCTATGGCTACACCTTC

J: TRBJ2-3
V: TRBV27
D: TRBD2
size: NA
CDR3: CASSLAGGAVLPDTQYF
DNA: TGTGCCAGCAGTTTAGCGGGAGGCGCGGTTCTGCCAGATACGCAGTATTTT

J: TRBJ2-3
V: TRBV5-5
D: TRBD1
size: NA
CDR3: CASSLLVAGGADTQYF
DNA: TGTGCCAGCAGCTTGTTAGTGGCAGGGGGCGCGGATACGCAGTATTTT

J: TRBJ1-2
V: TRBV15
D: TRBD1
size: NA
CDR3: CATSIPGTGFYGYTF
DNA: TGTGCCACCAGCATTCCCGGGACAGGGTTCTATGGCTACACCTTC

J: TRBJ2-7
V: TRBV11-3
D: TRBD1
size: NA
CDR3: CASSSPWDRRTYEQYF
DNA: TGTGCCAGCAGCTCCCCCTGGGACAGGCGGACCTACGAGCAGTACTTC

J: TRBJ2-1
V: TRBV30
D: TRBD2
size: NA
CDR3: CAWSVVFRRGEDNEQFF
DNA: TGTGCCTGGAGTGTAGTTTTTAGGCGGGGGGAGGACAATGAGCAGTTCTTC

J: TRBJ1-1
V: TRBV5-1
D: NA
size: NA
CDR3: CASSLGQANTEAFF
DNA: TGCGCCAGCAGCTTGGGACAGGCGAACACTGAAGCTTTCTTT

J: TRBJ1-5
V: TRBV11-2
D: TRBD1
size: NA
CDR3: CASSLDGQENEPQHF
DNA: TGTGCCAGCAGCTTAGATGGACAGGAAAACGAGCCCCAGCATTTT

J: TRBJ1-5
V: TRBV11-3
D: NA
size: few
CDR3: CASSTDSHQPQHF
DNA: TGTGCCAGCAGCACCGACAGCCATCAGCCCCAGCATTTT

J: TRBJ1-2
V: TRBV6-6
D: TRBD1
size: NA
CDR3: CASSGQGRNYGYTF
DNA: TGTGCCAGCAGCGGACAGGGAAGAAACTATGGCTACACCTTC

J: TRBJ2-3
V: TRBV7-8
D: NA
size: NA
CDR3: CASSQTRITDTQYF
DNA: TGTGCCAGCAGTCAGACTAGAATCACAGATACGCAGTATTTT

J: TRBJ2-7
V: TRBV19
D: TRBD2
size: NA
CDR3: CASSLAGGILSYEQYF
DNA: TGTGCCAGTAGTCTGGCGGGAGGCATCCTATCCTACGAGCAGTACTTC

J: TRBJ2-6
V: TRBV19
D: NA
size: NA
CDR3: CASSISRRGIGANVLTF
DNA: TGTGCCAGTAGTATAAGTAGAAGGGGCATTGGGGCCAACGTCCTGACTTTC

J: TRBJ2-1
V: TRBV6-5
D: NA
size: NA
CDR3: CASTLRGSGEQFF
DNA: TGTGCCAGCACTCTCAGAGGGTCGGGTGAGCAGTTCTTC

J: TRBJ2-7
V: TRBV6-1
D: NA
size: NA
CDR3: CASSEKQGNDEQYF
DNA: TGTGCCAGCAGTGAAAAACAGGGTAATGACGAGCAGTACTTC

J: TRBJ2-1
V: TRBV28
D: TRBD2
size: NA
CDR3: CASSLHPDSGRDEQFF
DNA: TGTGCCAGCAGTTTACATCCGGATAGCGGGAGGGATGAGCAGTTCTTC

J: TRBJ2-2
V: TRBV25-1
D: NA
size: NA
CDR3: CASSPGQYTGELFF
DNA: TGTGCCAGCAGTCCCGGACAGTACACCGGGGAGCTGTTTTTT

J: TRBJ2-5
V: TRBV4-1
D: TRBD2
size: NA
CDR3: CASSQGPAGGETQYF
DNA: TGCGCCAGCAGCCAAGGTCCCGCGGGGGGGGAGACCCAGTACTTC

J: TRBJ1-4
V: TRBV18
D: NA
size: NA
CDR3: CASSPQGIRGNEKLFF
DNA: TGTGCCAGCTCACCCCAGGGAATTCGCGGTAATGAAAAACTGTTTTTT

J: TRBJ2-2
V: TRBV7-9
D: NA
size: NA
CDR3: CASSPDTGELFF
DNA: TGTGCCAGCAGCCCAGACACCGGGGAGCTGTTTTTT

J: TRBJ1-4
V: TRBV21-1
D: NA
size: NA
CDR3: CASSKGRDWVKEKLFF
DNA: TGTGCCAGCAGCAAAGGACGTGACTGGGTCAAGGAAAAACTGTTTTTT

J: TRBJ1-1
V: TRBV12-3/TRBV12-4
D: NA
size: NA
CDR3: CASSTLARDEAFF
DNA: TGTGCCAGCAGTACGTTAGCCAGGGATGAAGCTTTCTTT

J: TRBJ2-7
V: TRBV6-4
D: NA
size: NA
CDR3: CASSDGEQGKQYF
DNA: TGTGCCAGCAGTGACGGCGAACAGGGAAAACAGTACTTC

J: TRBJ1-4
V: TRBV5-8
D: NA
size: NA
CDR3: CASSLVGASTNEKLFF
DNA: TGTGCCAGCAGCTTGGTGGGGGCGTCGACTAATGAAAAACTGTTTTTT

J: TRBJ1-2
V: TRBV28
D: TRBD1
size: NA
CDR3: CASSLRTGGNYGYTF
DNA: TGTGCCAGCAGTTTGAGGACAGGGGGCAACTATGGCTACACCTTC

J: TRBJ2-5
V: TRBV25-1
D: TRBD1
size: NA
CDR3: CASSRRQGKQTQYF
DNA: TGTGCCAGCAGTCGCCGACAGGGCAAGCAGACCCAGTACTTC

J: TRBJ2-2
V: TRBV7-3
D: NA
size: NA
CDR3: CASSWSQGWELFF
DNA: TGTGCCAGCAGCTGGAGTCAGGGGTGGGAGCTGTTTTTT

J: TRBJ1-1
V: TRBV11-3
D: NA
size: NA
CDR3: CASSPKDRMNTEAFF
DNA: TGTGCCAGCAGCCCTAAAGACAGGATGAACACTGAAGCTTTCTTT

J: TRBJ1-3
V: TRBV10-3
D: NA
size: NA
CDR3: CAISGPPGRSGNTIYF
DNA: TGTGCCATCAGTGGACCTCCAGGGAGGTCTGGAAACACCATATATTTT

J: TRBJ1-2
V: TRBV28
D: NA
size: NA
CDR3: CASSLGTGVLYGYTF
DNA: TGTGCCAGCAGTTTGGGTACCGGGGTGTTGTATGGCTACACCTTC

J: TRBJ2-5
V: TRBV11-2
D: TRBD2
size: NA
CDR3: CASSLFASGQETQYF
DNA: TGTGCCAGCAGCTTATTTGCTAGCGGTCAAGAGACCCAGTACTTC

J: TRBJ2-1
V: TRBV13
D: TRBD1
size: once
CDR3: CASSSGQGAAEQFF
DNA: TGTGCCAGCAGCTCGGGACAGGGGGCCGCTGAGCAGTTCTTC

J: TRBJ1-1
V: TRBV4-1
D: TRBD1
size: NA
CDR3: CASSTTRGTDMNTEAFF
DNA: TGCGCCAGCAGCACCACCCGCGGGACAGACATGAACACTGAAGCTTTCTTT

J: TRBJ2-3
V: TRBV11-2
D: NA
size: NA
CDR3: CASSVGSAEADTQYF
DNA: TGTGCCAGCAGCGTAGGCTCCGCCGAGGCAGATACGCAGTATTTT

J: TRBJ1-5
V: TRBV30
D: NA
size: few
CDR3: CAWSGGSNQPQHF
DNA: TGTGCCTGGAGCGGCGGTAGCAATCAGCCCCAGCATTTT